Detailed here is one T cell receptor beta chain. This sample stems from a study of T cells after yellow fever vaccination. TCRdb re-called the 5' RACE reads with MiXCR, one entry per CDR3 protein. The profile shows about 210,000 distinct CDR3 sequences, about 3% of them singletons. V was shortened by 2 bases and J by 7 bases, with 8 bases between the two germline ends. The CDR3 is 12 residues long. The material sequenced was CD4+ T cells sorted from PBMCs, taken 10 days after the yellow fever booster vaccination. This chain uses TRBV12-3 or TRBV12-4 with TRBJ1-2; no clear D. This clonotype was sampled from a man between 18 and 29 years old who received the YFV17D yellow fever vaccine. CDR3 residues: CASSLLVSGYTF. The CDR3 coding sequence is TGTGCCAGCAGTTTACTCGTCAGTGGCTACACCTTC.